This T cell receptor beta chain was retrieved from a study of blood T cell repertoires in COVID-19. Study context: Italy, Spain and the United States were the sources of the convalescent and acute COVID-19 samples. T cells, B-cell-depleted T cells, or PBMCs supplied cDNA or gDNA.

Authors' processing steps: Researchers report that nucleated cell counts were estimated from reference gene primer amplification. The method was immunoSEQ multiplex PCR; TCRdb's version includes in-frame clones alone and lacks a portion of them. That table supplies the V and J calls and clone size; D and trimming were determined from the DNA. There are roughly 150,000 clones in the sample; around 82% occur only once, and less than 5.5% lies in the top ten. Germline CDR1 SGHDT, CDR2 YYEEEE. This CDR3 comprises 17 residues. Trimming removed 1 base from V and 3 bases from J, with 16 bases in between. The V call is TRBV5-6, the J call TRBJ2-2; possibly TRBD1 for D (7 bases). The TCR originated in a woman between 45 and 60 years old with acute or convalescent COVID-19. Sequencing was done on a sample of peripheral blood. For the CDR3, the DNA is TGTGCCAGCAGCTTGTGGAGGGGGACAGCCTACACCGGGGAGCTGTTTTTT. Its protein is CASSLWRGTAYTGELFF.